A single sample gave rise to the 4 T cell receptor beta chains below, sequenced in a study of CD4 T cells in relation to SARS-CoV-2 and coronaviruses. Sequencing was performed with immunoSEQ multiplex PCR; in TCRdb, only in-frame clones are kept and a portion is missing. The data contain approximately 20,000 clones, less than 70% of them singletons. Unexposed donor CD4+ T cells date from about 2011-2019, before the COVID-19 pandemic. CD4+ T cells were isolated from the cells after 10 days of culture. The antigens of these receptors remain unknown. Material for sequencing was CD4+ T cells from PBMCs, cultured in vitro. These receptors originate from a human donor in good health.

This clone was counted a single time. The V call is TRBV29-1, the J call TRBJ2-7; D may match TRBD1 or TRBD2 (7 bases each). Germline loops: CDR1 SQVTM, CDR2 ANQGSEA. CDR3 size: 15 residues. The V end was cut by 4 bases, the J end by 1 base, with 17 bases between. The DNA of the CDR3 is TGCAGCGTTGCCGGGGAGGGGGCAGGGTCCTACGAGCAGTACTTC. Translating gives CSVAGEGAGSYEQYF.

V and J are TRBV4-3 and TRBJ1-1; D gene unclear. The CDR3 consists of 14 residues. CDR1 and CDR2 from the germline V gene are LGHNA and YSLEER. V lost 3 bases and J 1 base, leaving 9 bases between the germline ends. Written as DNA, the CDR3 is TGCGCCAGCAGCCACTTCGAGAGGAACACTGAAGCTTTCTTT. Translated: CASSHFERNTEAFF.

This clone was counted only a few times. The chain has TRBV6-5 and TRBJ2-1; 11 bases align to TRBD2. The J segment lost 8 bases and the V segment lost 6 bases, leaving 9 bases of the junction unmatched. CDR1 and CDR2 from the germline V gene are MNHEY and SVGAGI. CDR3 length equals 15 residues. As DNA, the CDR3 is TGTGCCAGCAGCCTACTAGCGGGAGTCGAGTATGAGCAGTTCTTC. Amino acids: CASSLLAGVEYEQFF.

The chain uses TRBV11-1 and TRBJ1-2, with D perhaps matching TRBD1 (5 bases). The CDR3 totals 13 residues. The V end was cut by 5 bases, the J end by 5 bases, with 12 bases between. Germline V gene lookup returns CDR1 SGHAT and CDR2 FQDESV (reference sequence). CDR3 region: CASSHTGVYGYTF. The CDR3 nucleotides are TGTGCCAGCAGCCATACAGGCGTGTATGGCTACACCTTC.